This entry lists 19 T cell receptor beta chains sequenced from one sample in a study of blood T cell repertoires in COVID-19. Only in-frame clones appear in the TCRdb table, and some are missing; sequencing was by immunoSEQ multiplex PCR. The repertoire includes over 75,000 clones, about 80% of them detected once, and roughly 10% sits in the top ten. What was sequenced was peripheral blood. The receptors here all came from a man between 65 and 85 years old with acute or convalescent COVID-19.

This chain connects TRBV27 to TRBJ1-2, with D possibly TRBD1 on 6 matching bases. CDR3 length: 15 residues. V was clipped by 7 bases and J by 1 base, with 16 bases between them. From germline, CDR1 is MNHEY and CDR2 SMNVEV (reference sequence). The CDR3 is CASKNTGPNNYGYTF. The CDR3 bases are TGTGCCAGCAAGAATACAGGGCCGAATAACTATGGCTACACCTTC.

This chain connects TRBV5-1 to TRBJ2-3; 7 bases fit TRBD2. The CDR3 is 16 amino acids. Germline CDR1 SGHRS, CDR2 YFSETQ. The junction had 9 bases not matched to a gene; V was cut back by 2 bases and J by 3 bases. CDR3 in DNA: TGCGCCAGCAGCTTAACTGCGGGAGCTATGACAGATACGCAGTATTTT. This sequence encodes CASSLTAGAMTDTQYF.

The chain combines TRBV4-1 with TRBJ2-3; 16 bases are a match to TRBD2. CDR3 size: 17 residues. The germline V gene has CDR1 MGHRA and CDR2 YSYEKL. With V trimmed by 5 bases and J by 6 bases, 8 bases remained unmatched. CDR3 amino acids: CASSKGEGLAGGDTQYF. The CDR3 DNA follows: TGCGCCAGCAGCAAAGGGGAGGGACTAGCGGGAGGGGATACGCAGTATTTT.

V gene TRBV18 combines with J gene TRBJ2-1; TRBD2 aligns across 11 bases. This CDR3 has 15 residues. V trimming: 3 bases; J trimming: 4 bases; junction bases outside the gene matches: 2. CDR1 and CDR2 (germline): KGHSH, LQKENI. CDR3 protein: CASSPLAGGYNEQFF. The CDR3 DNA follows: TGTGCCAGCTCACCCCTAGCGGGGGGTTACAATGAGCAGTTCTTC.

DNA for the CDR3: TGTGCCAGCAGAGAGGGCGTCACCGGGGAGCTGTTTTTT. Protein product: CASREGVTGELFF. The J gene is TRBJ2-2, the V gene TRBV6-8, with D tentatively TRBD2 (5 bases). V was cut by 6 bases and J by 4 bases, with 9 bases left in between. Germline CDR1 MNHGY, CDR2 SAAAGT. The CDR3 covers 13 residues.

V is TRBV5-1 and J is TRBJ2-2, with 11 bases aligning to TRBD2. The CDR3 is 15 amino acids. Germline V gives CDR1 SGHRS, CDR2 YFSETQ. V lost 2 bases and J lost 6; bases outside the gene matches: 3. CDR3 sequence: CASSLGTSGSGELFF. CDR3 nucleotides: TGCGCCAGCAGCTTAGGGACTAGCGGCTCCGGGGAGCTGTTTTTT.

V is TRBV12-5 and J is TRBJ1-4; D is ambiguous. CDR3 length: 14 residues. The germline gives CDR1 LGHNT, CDR2 FRNRAP. With 1 base removed from V and 8 bases from J, the gap between germline ends came to 11 bases. The CDR3 is CASGLETVTEKLFF. The CDR3 region has the DNA TGTGCTAGTGGTTTGGAAACAGTTACCGAAAAACTGTTTTTT.

V gene TRBV9 combines with J gene TRBJ2-3; 11 bases fit TRBD1. CDR3 size: 19 residues. Losses at the gene ends were 3 bases for V and 1 base for J; bases not matched to a gene: 13. Germline CDR1 and CDR2: SGDLS and YYNGEE. DNA of the CDR3: TGTGCCAGCAGCGAGGAGGAGGAGGGGACAGGGGGACGCACAGATACGCAGTATTTT. It yields the protein CASSEEEEGTGGRTDTQYF.

The chain joins TRBV27 to TRBJ2-1, with TRBD2 matching 8 bases. Trimming cost V 4 bases and J 4 bases; bases outside gene matches: 12. Germline V gene sequence: CDR1 MNHEY, CDR2 SMNVEV (reference sequence). This CDR3 has 17 amino acids. The CDR3 DNA follows: TGTGCCAGCAGTTCTCGCGGGAGGAACCCCCTTTACAATGAGCAGTTCTTC. Translating gives CASSSRGRNPLYNEQFF.

The CDR3 sequence: CASSLESWGGAFF. In nucleotides, the CDR3 is TGTGCCAGCAGCTTAGAGTCGTGGGGGGGTGCTTTCTTT. The chain recombines TRBV7-3 with TRBJ1-1, with D perhaps TRBD1 (5 bases). CDR1 SGHTA and CDR2 FQGTGA come from the germline V gene. The CDR3 runs 13 residues. V shed 2 bases and J shed 11 bases, with 15 bases lying between them. Complete variable domain (other parts from reference TRBV7-3 and TRBJ1-1): GAGVSQTPSNKVTEKGKYVELRCDPISGHTALYWYRQSLGQGPEFLIYFQGTGAADDSGLPNDRFFAVRPEGSVSTLKIQRTERGDSAVYLCASSLESWGGAFFGQGTRLTVV.

This chain uses TRBV7-9 with TRBJ1-6; 7 bases are a match to TRBD1. The CDR3 has 15 amino acids. Germline lookup yields CDR1 SEHNR and CDR2 FQNEAQ (reference sequence). V lost 1 base and J lost 7; bases outside the gene matches: 4. In nucleotides, the CDR3 is TGTGCCAGCAGCTTAGAGGGGGCAGGAAATTCACCCCTCCACTTT. It translates to CASSLEGAGNSPLHF.

The chain joins TRBV4-1 to TRBJ1-4; D is possibly TRBD1 (6 bases). The V and J ends lost 2 bases and 3 bases respectively, with 10 bases between them. CDR3 size: 15 residues. Germline loops: CDR1 MGHRA, CDR2 YSYEKL. CDR3 DNA sequence: TGCGCCAGCAGCCAACCGCAGGGGCCTAATGAAAAACTGTTTTTT. This codes for CASSQPQGPNEKLFF.

The J gene is TRBJ1-2, the V gene TRBV2; D is unclear. The V gene's germline CDR1 is SNHLY and CDR2 FYNNEI. V shed 6 bases and J shed 6 bases, with 14 bases lying between them. The CDR3 is 13 amino acids. The CDR3 DNA reads as TGTGCCAGCAGCCTAGAAAATCAGAATGGCTACACCTTC. It yields the protein CASSLENQNGYTF.

The V call is TRBV7-2, the J call TRBJ1-2, with 10 bases identical to TRBD1. The J segment lost 8 bases and the V segment lost 1 base, leaving 7 bases of the junction unmatched. CDR1 and CDR2 (germline): SGHTA, FQGNSA. This CDR3 is 15 amino acids long. CDR3 coding DNA: TGTGCCAGCAGCTTAGGGGACAGGGGTTGGGAAGGCTACACCTTC. Its translation: CASSLGDRGWEGYTF.

The chain combines TRBV28 with TRBJ2-5, with D tentatively TRBD1 (6 bases). Trimming took off 6 bases at V and 1 base at J, with 9 bases between the two ends. This CDR3 has 13 residues. Per the germline V gene, CDR1 is MDHEN and CDR2 is SYDVKM. CDR3 region: CASSQGGQETQYF. Here the CDR3 DNA reads TGTGCCAGCAGCCAAGGGGGCCAAGAGACCCAGTACTTC.

The rearrangement joins TRBV13 to TRBJ2-3; the match to TRBD1 covers 9 bases. The CDR3 sequence is 19 residues long. Unmatched junction bases numbered 18, after V lost 4 bases and J lost 4 bases. CDR1 PRHDT and CDR2 FYEKMQ come from the germline V gene (reference sequence). The CDR3 loop is CASSSQGARGAGSSDTQYF. CDR3 DNA sequence: TGTGCCAGCAGCTCACAGGGGGCGCGGGGCGCGGGGTCCTCAGATACGCAGTATTTT.

Here the CDR3 DNA reads TGTGCCAGCAAGACAGGGGGACGCCTGAACACTGAAGCTTTCTTT. Translating it yields CASKTGGRLNTEAFF. This chain uses TRBV6-5 with TRBJ1-1; 9 nucleotides align to TRBD1. V trimming: 7 bases; J trimming: 0 bases; junction bases outside the gene matches: 6. Per the germline V gene, CDR1 is MNHEY and CDR2 is SVGAGI. This CDR3 comprises 15 residues.

V gene TRBV7-2 combines with J gene TRBJ1-2, with 9 bases fitting TRBD1. Germline V gene data show CDR1 as SGHTA and CDR2 as FQGNSA. The CDR3 is made up of 15 amino acids. Losses at the gene ends were 1 base for V and 7 bases for J; bases not matched to a gene: 7. The CDR3 nucleotides are TGTGCCAGCAGCTTAGTACGGGGACAGGGTGTTGGCTACACCTTC. It codes for CASSLVRGQGVGYTF.

The rearrangement joins TRBV6-5 to TRBJ1-1, with unresolved D. Germline CDR1 reads MNHEY; CDR2 reads SVGAGI. This CDR3 comprises 13 residues. Trimming stripped 7 bases from V and 0 bases from J, with 9 bases between. CDR3 DNA: TGTGCCAGCACCGGGGTCATGAACACTGAAGCTTTCTTT. It translates to CASTGVMNTEAFF.